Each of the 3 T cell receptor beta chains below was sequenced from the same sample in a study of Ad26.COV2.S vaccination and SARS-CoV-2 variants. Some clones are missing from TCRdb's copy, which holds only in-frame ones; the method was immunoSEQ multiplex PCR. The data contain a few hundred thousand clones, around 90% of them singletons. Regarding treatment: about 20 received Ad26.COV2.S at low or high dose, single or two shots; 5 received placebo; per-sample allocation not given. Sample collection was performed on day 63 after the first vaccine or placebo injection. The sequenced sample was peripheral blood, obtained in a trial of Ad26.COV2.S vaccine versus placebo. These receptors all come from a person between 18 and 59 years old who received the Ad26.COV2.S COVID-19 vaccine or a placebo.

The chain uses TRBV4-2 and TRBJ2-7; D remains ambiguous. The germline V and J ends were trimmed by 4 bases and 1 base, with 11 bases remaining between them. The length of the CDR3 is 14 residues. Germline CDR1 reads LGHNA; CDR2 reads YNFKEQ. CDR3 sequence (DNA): TGTGCCAGCAGCCCTCCTCTTGGGTCCTACGAGCAGTACTTC. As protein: CASSPPLGSYEQYF.

CDR3 DNA sequence: TGTGCCAGCAGCTTCGGCCAGAATGGCTACACCTTC. Protein: CASSFGQNGYTF. This rearrangement joins TRBV5-6 to TRBJ1-2; no clear D. The CDR3 length is 12 residues. Germline V CDR1 and CDR2: SGHDT, YYEEEE. Trimming took off 2 bases at V and 6 bases at J, with 8 bases between the two ends.

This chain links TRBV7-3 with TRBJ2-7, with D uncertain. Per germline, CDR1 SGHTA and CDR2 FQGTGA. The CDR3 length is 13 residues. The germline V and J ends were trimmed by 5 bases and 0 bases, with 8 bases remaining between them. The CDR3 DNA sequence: TGTGCCAGCAGCCAGACGGGCTCCTACGAGCAGTACTTC. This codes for CASSQTGSYEQYF.